These T cell receptor beta chains were read from a single sample in a study of blood T cell repertoires in COVID-19. The data were produced by immunoSEQ multiplex PCR, yet TCRdb's version contains in-frame clones alone and is incomplete. The sample holds some 140,000 clones, roughly four fifths seen once. What was sequenced was peripheral blood. These TCRs come from a woman aged 55-69 years with COVID-19, enrolled during active disease. Each CDR3 is given with its conserved first and last residue. The order of the fields is D gene, J gene, V gene, clone size, CDR3 DNA, CDR3 protein. A D gene is named only where the DNA matches it firmly. Clone sizes are given selectively: once, few, many, or a class where the clone is expanded.

d_gene: NA; j_gene: TRBJ1-6; v_gene: TRBV24-1; abundance: NA; CDR3nt: TGTGCCACCAGTGATTCAGGACAGTATAATTCACCCCTCCACTTT; CDR3aa: CATSDSGQYNSPLHF
d_gene: NA; j_gene: TRBJ2-2; v_gene: TRBV5-1; abundance: few; CDR3nt: TGCGCCAGCACCAGGTTCGGGGTCGCGAACACCGGGGAGCTGTTTTTT; CDR3aa: CASTRFGVANTGELFF
d_gene: NA; j_gene: TRBJ1-2; v_gene: TRBV7-8; abundance: NA; CDR3nt: TGTGCCAGCAGTCAAACGATTGACAGGTTCCAGTACACCTTC; CDR3aa: CASSQTIDRFQYTF
d_gene: TRBD2; j_gene: TRBJ2-3; v_gene: TRBV7-3; abundance: NA; CDR3nt: TGTGCCAGCAGCAGATCTAGCGGGAGTTGGGATACGCAGTATTTT; CDR3aa: CASSRSSGSWDTQYF
d_gene: NA; j_gene: TRBJ1-3; v_gene: TRBV6-5; abundance: NA; CDR3nt: TGTGCCAGCAGTTACAGTAGCTCTGGAAACACCATATATTTT; CDR3aa: CASSYSSSGNTIYF
d_gene: NA; j_gene: TRBJ1-3; v_gene: TRBV19; abundance: NA; CDR3nt: TGTGCCAGTAGTATAGGGGGGCTCGGAAACACCATATATTTT; CDR3aa: CASSIGGLGNTIYF
d_gene: NA; j_gene: TRBJ1-3; v_gene: TRBV3-1/TRBV3-2; abundance: NA; CDR3nt: TGTGCCAGCAGCCAAGATCAAAACACCATATATTTT; CDR3aa: CASSQDQNTIYF
d_gene: TRBD1; j_gene: TRBJ2-2; v_gene: TRBV24-1; abundance: NA; CDR3nt: TGTGCCACCAGTGATCCCAGGACAGGGAGGACCGGGGAGCTGTTTTTT; CDR3aa: CATSDPRTGRTGELFF
d_gene: NA; j_gene: TRBJ2-5; v_gene: TRBV5-1; abundance: NA; CDR3nt: TGCGCCAGCAGCTCGCAGACCGGGGAAGAGACCCAGTACTTC; CDR3aa: CASSSQTGEETQYF
d_gene: TRBD1; j_gene: TRBJ1-1; v_gene: TRBV7-8; abundance: NA; CDR3nt: TGTGCCAGCAGCTTAGCTGCAGGGGGCTGGACTGAAGCTTTCTTT; CDR3aa: CASSLAAGGWTEAFF
d_gene: TRBD2; j_gene: TRBJ2-2; v_gene: TRBV4-2; abundance: many; CDR3nt: TGTGCCAGCAGGACTAGCTTTAACACCGGGGAGCTGTTTTTT; CDR3aa: CASRTSFNTGELFF
d_gene: NA; j_gene: TRBJ1-1; v_gene: TRBV2; abundance: NA; CDR3nt: TGTGCCAGCAGTGAATACGGGGAGAACACTGAAGCTTTCTTT; CDR3aa: CASSEYGENTEAFF
d_gene: NA; j_gene: TRBJ1-2; v_gene: TRBV20-1; abundance: NA; CDR3nt: TGCAGTGCTAGATTTAGAGGTGGCTACACCTTC; CDR3aa: CSARFRGGYTF
d_gene: TRBD2; j_gene: TRBJ2-1; v_gene: TRBV7-9; abundance: NA; CDR3nt: TGTGCCAGCAGCTTAGCCCCCGGACTAGCGGGAGTGTATGAGCAGTTCTTC; CDR3aa: CASSLAPGLAGVYEQFF
d_gene: NA; j_gene: TRBJ1-2; v_gene: TRBV11-2; abundance: NA; CDR3nt: TGTGCCAGCAGCTTAAGCCCGACAGCTAACTATGGCTACACCTTC; CDR3aa: CASSLSPTANYGYTF
d_gene: NA; j_gene: TRBJ2-1; v_gene: TRBV7-6; abundance: NA; CDR3nt: TGTGCCAGCAGCTTAGTAAGACAGGCGAGTGCGGAGCAGTTCTTC; CDR3aa: CASSLVRQASAEQFF
d_gene: TRBD2; j_gene: TRBJ2-3; v_gene: TRBV7-6; abundance: NA; CDR3nt: TGTGCCAGCAGCTTTCTGGCGGGGGGGCAAGATACGCAGTATTTT; CDR3aa: CASSFLAGGQDTQYF
d_gene: NA; j_gene: TRBJ1-6; v_gene: TRBV5-1; abundance: NA; CDR3nt: TGCGCCAGCAGCTTGGGAGGGAGCTCCTATAATTCACCCCTCCACTTT; CDR3aa: CASSLGGSSYNSPLHF
d_gene: TRBD1; j_gene: TRBJ1-4; v_gene: TRBV9; abundance: NA; CDR3nt: TGTGCCAGCAGCCTCCGTGGACAGGGCGGTGAAAAACTGTTTTTT; CDR3aa: CASSLRGQGGEKLFF